A single sample gave rise to the 23 T cell receptor beta chains below, sequenced in a study of vaccination and CD4 T cells after COVID-19. This sample's treatment: approximately nine-day PBMC culture with coronavirus spike peptide pools or control peptides (ViraFEST assay). What these receptors recognize is not known. Sequencing of DNA taken from cultured CD4+ T cells relied on the Oncomine TCR Beta short-read assay. TCRdb processed the PCR reads anew with MiXCR; each CDR3 protein has one entry. The profile shows 3,600 or so distinct CDR3 sequences, approximately 15% of them singletons. Specimen: CD4+ T cells from blood, cultured in vitro. Receptor source: a human donor who had recovered from COVID-19.

On this clonotype: One end of the junction is discordant with germline, which a read error may explain. V gene TRBV7-7 combines with J gene TRBJ2-5, with 11 bases fitting TRBD2. The CDR3 consists of 17 residues. The germline CDR1 and CDR2 sequences are SSHAT and FNYEAQ (reference sequence). The CDR3 DNA is TGTGCTAGCAGCTTAAGATTGACTAGCGGGGCCCAAGAGACCCAGTACTTC. This translates into CASSLRLTSGAQETQYF. Looking up the rest from reference TRBV7-7 and TRBJ2-5 gives the full variable domain: GAGVSQSPRYKVTKRGQDVTLRCDPISSHATLYWYQQALGQGPEFLTYFNYEAQPDKSGLPSDRFSAERPEGSISTLTIQRTEQRDSAMYRCASSLRLTSGAQETQYFGPGTRLLVL.

This clonotype is classed as medium-sized. This chain uses TRBV2 with TRBJ2-2; 8 positions match TRBD1. This CDR3 contains 16 residues. The trim removed 6 bases at V and 1 base at J, leaving 7 bases unmatched. CDR1 SNHLY and CDR2 FYNNEI come from the germline V gene. The CDR3 protein is CASSIQGVKNTGELFF. The CDR3 coding sequence is TGTGCCAGCAGCATACAGGGGGTCAAGAACACCGGGGAGCTGTTTTTT.

This clonotype is labeled medium-sized (0.01 to 0.1%). This chain connects TRBV15 to TRBJ2-3; the D gene is possibly TRBD2 (6 bases). From germline, CDR1 is LNHNV and CDR2 YYDKDF (reference sequence). V dropped 4 bases and J dropped 5 bases, with 13 bases sitting between them. The length of the CDR3 is 14 residues. This chain's CDR3 is CATSNGGGGDTQYF. The CDR3, as DNA: TGTGCCACCAGCAACGGGGGAGGTGGAGATACGCAGTATTTT.

This clonotype is classed as large. The genes are TRBV20-1 and TRBJ1-4; D may be TRBD1 (6 bases). The V gene lost 5 bases and the J gene lost 8 bases, with 6 bases spanning the gap. Germline assignment: CDR1 DFQATT and CDR2 SNEGSKA (reference sequence). This CDR3 spans 10 amino acids. The CDR3 DNA reads as TGCAGTGCTGGACAGGAAAAACTGTTTTTT. Protein: CSAGQEKLFF.

The V and J genes are TRBV12-3 or TRBV12-4 and TRBJ2-1, with D perhaps TRBD2 (5 bases). V was trimmed by 0 bases and J by 0 bases, leaving 9 bases between them. The CDR3 loop spans 16 amino acids. CDR3 nucleotide sequence: TGTGCCAGCAGTTTAGCGCGGAGGAGCTCCTACAATGAGCAGTTCTTC. It yields the protein CASSLARRSSYNEQFF.

In its sample, this clonotype was seen a few times. The chain links TRBV5-1 to TRBJ1-2; maybe TRBD1 (5 bases). Trimming removed 2 bases at V and 5 bases at J, with 10 bases between. CDR3 length equals 13 residues. In germline, CDR1 is SGHRS, CDR2 YFSETQ. CDR3 nucleotides: TGCGCCAGCAGCTTCGACAGCGGGTATGGCTACACCTTC. Translated, it gives CASSFDSGYGYTF. The full variable domain, in which reference TRBV5-1 and TRBJ1-2 provide the parts outside the CDR3, is KAGVTQTPRYLIKTRGQQVTLSCSPISGHRSVSWYQQTPGQGLQFLFEYFSETQRNKGNFPGRFSGRQFSNSRSEMNVSTLELGDSALYLCASSFDSGYGYTFGSGTRLTVV.

The chain is built from TRBV9 and TRBJ1-2, with 8 bases that match TRBD1. In germline, CDR1 is SGDLS, CDR2 YYNGEE. This CDR3 is 16 amino acids long. The V segment lost 0 bases and the J segment 6 bases; nucleotides outside the gene matches: 10. The DNA of the CDR3 is TGTGCCAGCAGCGTAGGGGGTCCAGGGGGCGTAAATGGCTACACCTTC. Encoded protein: CASSVGGPGGVNGYTF. The full variable domain, its missing parts supplied by reference TRBV9 and TRBJ1-2, is DSGVTQTPKHLITATGQRVTLRCSPRSGDLSVYWYQQSLDQGLQFLIQYYNGEERAKGNILERFSAQQFPDLHSELNLSSLELGDSALYFCASSVGGPGGVNGYTFGSGTRLTVV.

This sequence joins TRBV11-2 and TRBJ2-7; 7 bases align to TRBD1. The CDR3 runs to 14 residues. Trimming removed 5 bases from V and 3 bases from J; junction bases left unmatched: 7. CDR1 SGHAT and CDR2 FQNNGV come from the germline V gene. CDR3 loop: CASSLQTGNYEQYF. The DNA of the CDR3 is TGTGCCAGCAGCCTCCAGACAGGGAACTACGAGCAGTACTTC.

The rearrangement joins TRBV12-3 or TRBV12-4 to TRBJ2-5, with D hard to call. CDR3 length: 13 amino acids. Trimming took 5 bases from V and 0 from J, leaving 7 bases between them. In DNA form, the CDR3 reads TGTGCCAGCAGTCGGACCTACCAAGAGACCCAGTACTTC. Translated: CASSRTYQETQYF.

Relative to its sample, this clonotype is medium-sized. The V and J genes are TRBV2 and TRBJ1-5; D unclear. The CDR3 extends over 15 amino acids. Germline loops: CDR1 SNHLY, CDR2 FYNNEI. V shed 4 bases and J shed 0 bases, with 10 bases lying between them. For the CDR3, the DNA is TGTGCCAGCAGTGGGACCGACCATAGCAATCAGCCCCAGCATTTT. As protein: CASSGTDHSNQPQHF.

The chain couples TRBV20-1 to TRBJ2-7; D is perhaps TRBD2 (5 bases). Germline loops: CDR1 DFQATT, CDR2 SNEGSKA (reference sequence). This CDR3 has 13 amino acids. V was clipped by 3 bases and J by 3 bases, with 12 bases between them. CDR3 amino acids: CSASGIGLYEQYF. The CDR3 nucleotides read TGCAGTGCTAGCGGGATAGGGCTCTACGAGCAGTACTTC.

This clonotype rates as large (0.1 to 1%). V and J are TRBV12-3 or TRBV12-4 and TRBJ1-2; 10 bases align to TRBD1. V lost 3 bases, J lost 6 bases, and 4 bases stayed unmatched. The CDR3 contains 14 residues. The CDR3 region is CASSFGTGVNGYTF. CDR3 sequence (DNA): TGTGCCAGCAGTTTCGGGACAGGGGTAAATGGCTACACCTTC.

V and J are TRBV10-3 and TRBJ1-5; 8 bases align to TRBD1. Germline V gene lookup returns CDR1 ENHRY and CDR2 SYGVKD. V gave up 6 bases and J gave up 9 bases; unmatched junction bases: 10. The length of the CDR3 is 14 residues. CDR3 coding DNA: TGTGCCATCAGCCGGACAGGGAGAGAGCGGCCCCAGCATTTT. Amino acids: CAISRTGRERPQHF.

The V call is TRBV12-3 or TRBV12-4, the J call TRBJ2-1; TRBD2 matches 8 bases. V was pared by 0 bases and J by 7 bases, with 5 bases of the junction left unmatched. The CDR3 extends over 15 amino acids. For the CDR3, the DNA is TGTGCCAGCAGTTTAGCCGGGACTAGGGGGAATGAGCAGTTCTTC. The encoded protein is CASSLAGTRGNEQFF.

This clonotype has only a few counts. This chain joins TRBV20-1 and TRBJ2-7; D perhaps matches TRBD2 (5 bases). V lost 3 bases to trimming and J lost 0 bases, with 15 bases between them. The CDR3 is made up of 15 amino acids. Germline CDR1 DFQATT, CDR2 SNEGSKA (reference sequence). The CDR3 region has the DNA TGCAGTGCTAGCCTAGAGACGGGGAGCTCCTACGAGCAGTACTTC. It codes for CSASLETGSSYEQYF.

This clonotype is medium-sized by share. V gene TRBV20-1 combines with J gene TRBJ1-1; 7 nucleotides agree with TRBD1. Germline trimming cut 5 bases from V and 3 bases from J; bases unmatched to any gene: 12. There are 15 residues in the CDR3. CDR1 is DFQATT and CDR2 is SNEGSKA in the germline V gene (reference sequence). The chain's CDR3 is CSAAQGGGGYTEAFF. CDR3 DNA sequence: TGCAGTGCTGCCCAGGGGGGGGGAGGTTACACTGAAGCTTTCTTT.

The chain recombines TRBV30 with TRBJ1-6; TRBD1 aligns across 8 bases. Germline CDR1 is GTSNPN and CDR2 is SVGIG (reference sequence). Trimming took 7 bases from V and 5 from J; bases not matched to a gene: 7. This CDR3 is built from 14 residues. CDR3: CAYRPDRDNSPLHF. The CDR3 coding sequence is TGTGCCTACCGACCGGACAGGGATAATTCACCCCTCCACTTT.

This clonotype was seen more than once but under ten times. The chain employs TRBV23-1 and TRBJ1-5; D gene ambiguous. TRBV23-1 is an ORF, and what it does is uncertain. The CDR3 covers 15 residues. Trimming removed 1 base from V and 3 bases from J, with 10 bases in between. The CDR3 DNA follows: TGCGCCAGCAGTCAATTGGACCACGACAATCAGCCCCAGCATTTT. Amino acids: CASSQLDHDNQPQHF.

This clonotype was observed a few times. The CDR3 DNA follows: TGCAGTGCTAGTACAGGGCCCAACGAGCAGTACTTC. This gives the protein CSASTGPNEQYF. The genes are TRBV20-1 and TRBJ2-7; a possible D gene is TRBD1 (6 bases). Per germline, CDR1 DFQATT and CDR2 SNEGSKA (reference sequence). Deletions cut 3 bases from V and 5 bases from J, with 11 bases between. There are 12 residues in the CDR3.

This clonotype came up once. This sequence joins TRBV30 and TRBJ2-7; 10 bases align to TRBD1. CDR1 is GTSNPN and CDR2 is SVGIG in the germline V gene (reference sequence). Trimming at V came to 5 bases and at J to 1 base, leaving 5 bases not matched to a gene. CDR3 length: 14 residues. The CDR3 protein is CAWGDRGLSYEQYF. The CDR3 nucleotides are TGTGCCTGGGGAGACAGGGGGCTTTCCTACGAGCAGTACTTC.

On this clonotype: With a much larger clone just one base away, this may be a read error. The chain links TRBV20-1 to TRBJ1-1; weak D call: TRBD1 (5 bases). The ends were cut back, 2 bases at V and 7 bases at J, with 17 bases in the middle. This CDR3 has 14 amino acids. Germline V CDR1 and CDR2: DFQATT, SNEGSKA (reference sequence). The CDR3 is CSARLRAGPIEAFF. The CDR3 region has the DNA TGCAGTGCTAGACTCAGGGCGGGCCCCATTGAAGCTTTCTTT.

This CDR3 is CASSPTGQGSSGNTIYF. CDR3 in DNA: TGTGCCAGCTCACCAACTGGACAGGGGAGCTCTGGAAACACCATATATTTT. This chain connects TRBV18 to TRBJ1-3, with TRBD1 matching 9 bases. J lost 0 bases, V lost 2 bases, and 5 bases had no gene match. The V gene's germline CDR1 is KGHSH and CDR2 LQKENI. The CDR3 consists of 17 residues.

This clonotype came up a few times. J is TRBJ1-1 and V is TRBV5-6; D uncertain. Germline V gene sequence: CDR1 SGHDT, CDR2 YYEEEE. The CDR3 has 14 residues. Trimming took 0 bases from V and 7 from J, leaving 13 bases between them. CDR3 DNA sequence: TGTGCCAGCAGCTTGGCAGCATGGGGAAGTGAAGCTTTCTTT. As protein: CASSLAAWGSEAFF.